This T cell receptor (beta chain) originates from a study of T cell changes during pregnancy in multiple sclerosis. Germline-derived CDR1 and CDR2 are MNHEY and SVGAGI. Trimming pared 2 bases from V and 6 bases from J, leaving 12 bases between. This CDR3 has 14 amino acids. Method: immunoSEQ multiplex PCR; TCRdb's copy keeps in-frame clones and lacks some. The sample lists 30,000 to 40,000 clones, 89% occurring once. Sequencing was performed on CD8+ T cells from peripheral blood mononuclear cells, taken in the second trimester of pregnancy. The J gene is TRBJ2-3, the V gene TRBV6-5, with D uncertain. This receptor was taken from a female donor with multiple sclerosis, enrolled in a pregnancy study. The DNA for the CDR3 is TGTGCCAGCAGTTACGGCGGAGAGGCGGATACGCAGTATTTT. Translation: CASSYGGEADTQYF.